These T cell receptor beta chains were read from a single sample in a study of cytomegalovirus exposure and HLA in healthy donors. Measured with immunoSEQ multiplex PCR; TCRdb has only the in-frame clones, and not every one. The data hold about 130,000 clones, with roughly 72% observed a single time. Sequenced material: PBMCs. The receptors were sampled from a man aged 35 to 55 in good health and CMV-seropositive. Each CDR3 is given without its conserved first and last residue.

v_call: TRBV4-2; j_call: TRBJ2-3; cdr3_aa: ASSQETDTQY
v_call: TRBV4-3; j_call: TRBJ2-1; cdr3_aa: ASSQDETAYLF
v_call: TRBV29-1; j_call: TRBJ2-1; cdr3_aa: SGQVSSYNEQF
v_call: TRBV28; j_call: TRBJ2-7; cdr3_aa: ASRSGTGRLEQY
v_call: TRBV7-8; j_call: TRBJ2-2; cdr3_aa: ASTGISNTGELF
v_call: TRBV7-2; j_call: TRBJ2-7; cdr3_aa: ASSLEDRRVYEQY
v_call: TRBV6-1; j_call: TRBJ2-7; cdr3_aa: ASSAYLGQGRSYEQY
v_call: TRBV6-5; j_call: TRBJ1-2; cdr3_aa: ASSYKGQNYGYT
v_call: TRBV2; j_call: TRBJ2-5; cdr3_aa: ASSGDRGGGQETQY
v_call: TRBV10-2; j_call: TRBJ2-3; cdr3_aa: ASRGGGGERTQY
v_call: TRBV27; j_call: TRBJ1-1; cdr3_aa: ASSFGTANTEAF
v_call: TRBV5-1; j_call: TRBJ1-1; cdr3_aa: ASSLAIQGEAF
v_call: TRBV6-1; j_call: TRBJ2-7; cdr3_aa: ASSKNRGDYEQY
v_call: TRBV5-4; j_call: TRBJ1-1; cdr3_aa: ASSLAGQNTEAF
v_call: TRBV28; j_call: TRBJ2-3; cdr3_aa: ASSAPGQGSETQY
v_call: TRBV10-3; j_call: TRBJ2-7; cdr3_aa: AISDPRLQGYEQY
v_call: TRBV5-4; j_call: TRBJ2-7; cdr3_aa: ASSKTGGLPYEQY
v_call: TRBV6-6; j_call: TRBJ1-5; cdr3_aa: ASSTGTVNQPQH
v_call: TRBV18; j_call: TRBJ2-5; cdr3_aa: ASSPSGLETQY
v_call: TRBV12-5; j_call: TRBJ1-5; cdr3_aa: ASGLDQIQPQH
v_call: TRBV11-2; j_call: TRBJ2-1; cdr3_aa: ASSDTGGSYNEQF
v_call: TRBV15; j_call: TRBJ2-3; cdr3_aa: ATSRAGTGWADTQY
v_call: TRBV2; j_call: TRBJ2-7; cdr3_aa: ATASLTAYEQY
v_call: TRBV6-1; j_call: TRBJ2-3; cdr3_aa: ASAGAFTDTQY
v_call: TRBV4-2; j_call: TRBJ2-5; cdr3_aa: ASSLRTSGGSYQETQY
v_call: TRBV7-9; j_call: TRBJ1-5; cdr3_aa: ASSLAGHSQPQH
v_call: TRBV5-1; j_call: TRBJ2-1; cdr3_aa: ASSLGGTVDHEQF
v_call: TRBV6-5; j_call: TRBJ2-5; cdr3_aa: ASSSQGAETQY